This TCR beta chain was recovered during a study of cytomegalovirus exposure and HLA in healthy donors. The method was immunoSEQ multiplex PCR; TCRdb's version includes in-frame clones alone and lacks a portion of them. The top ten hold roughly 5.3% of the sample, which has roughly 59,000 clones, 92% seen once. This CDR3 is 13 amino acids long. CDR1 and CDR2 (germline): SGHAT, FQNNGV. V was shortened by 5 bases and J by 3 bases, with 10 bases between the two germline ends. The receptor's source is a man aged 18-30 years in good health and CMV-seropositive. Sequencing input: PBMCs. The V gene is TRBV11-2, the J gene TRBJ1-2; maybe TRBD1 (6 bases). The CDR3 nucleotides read TGTGCCAGCAGCCGGGGGGGCTACTATGGCTACACCTTC. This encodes CASSRGGYYGYTF.